The 5 T cell receptor beta chains below all came from one sample that was sequenced in a study of regulatory T cells in long-lasting Graves disease. Time point indicated: newly diagnosed GD, antithyroid drugs for less than 3 months. After RNA was extracted from PBMCs, the TCR library was made from it. Arm-PCR of CDR3 regions and iRepertoire HTBI primers were used to build TCR beta libraries. MiXCR, run by TCRdb on the multiplex PCR reads, gives a single entry per CDR3 protein. The top ten hold roughly 8.9% of the sample, which has about 500,000 distinct CDR3 sequences, around 12% seen once. The same data also went into a second study, on T cells in Graves' hyperthyroidism and ophthalmopathy.

Specimen: peripheral blood mononuclear cells (PBMCs), collected at new diagnosis, from a patient treated with antithyroid drugs. These receptors were taken from a woman aged 25-40 years with Graves disease.

In this sample, this clonotype turned up many times. The chain uses TRBV6-2 or TRBV6-3 and TRBJ2-2; weak D call: TRBD2 (7 bases). Trimming pared 1 base from V and 6 bases from J, leaving 12 bases between. There are 15 residues in the CDR3. Germline V lookup: CDR1 MNHEY, CDR2 SVGEGT. This CDR3 reads CASSYFGGRAGELFF. The CDR3 DNA is TGTGCCAGCAGTTACTTCGGGGGGCGAGCCGGGGAGCTGTTTTTT.

In this sample, this clonotype turned up many times. This sequence joins TRBV5-1 and TRBJ2-7; perhaps TRBD2 as D (6 bases). The V end was cut by 4 bases, the J end by 2 bases, with 13 bases between. The CDR3 is 14 amino acids. The germline gives CDR1 SGHRS, CDR2 YFSETQ. This chain's CDR3 is CASSAGLSTYEQYF. As DNA, the CDR3 is TGCGCCAGCAGCGCGGGACTCTCCACCTACGAGCAGTACTTC.

The sample holds many counts of this clonotype. V usage is TRBV4-1 and J usage is TRBJ2-5; D is unresolved. V was clipped by 0 bases and J by 5 bases, with 7 bases between them. CDR1 is MGHRA, CDR2 YSYEKL, per germline. There are 13 residues in the CDR3. This CDR3 reads CASSQDKEETQYF. CDR3 in DNA: TGCGCCAGCAGCCAAGATAAGGAGGAGACCCAGTACTTC.

This clonotype has a count of ten or more. The chain joins TRBV12-3 or TRBV12-4 to TRBJ1-5; D is unclear. The V and J ends lost 3 bases and 0 bases respectively, with 3 bases between them. This CDR3 has 13 residues. In DNA form, the CDR3 reads TGTGCCAGCAGTTTGCATAGCAATCAGCCCCAGCATTTT. Translated, it gives CASSLHSNQPQHF.

Many counts were recorded for this clonotype. The rearrangement uses TRBV28 and TRBJ2-7; D gene uncertain. CDR1 and CDR2 from the germline V gene are MDHEN and SYDVKM. This CDR3 region has 12 residues. Trimming left V 1 base short and J 4 bases short, with 5 bases between. The CDR3 here is CASSLLFYEQYF. The CDR3 bases are TGTGCCAGCAGTTTATTGTTTTACGAGCAGTACTTC. The complete variable domain, with remaining parts taken from reference TRBV28 and TRBJ2-7, reads DVKVTQSSRYLVKRTGEKVFLECVQDMDHENMFWYRQDPGLGLRLIYFSYDVKMKEKGDIPEGYSVSREKKERFSLILESASTNQTSMYLCASSLLFYEQYFGPGTRLTVT.